Below, 32 T cell receptor beta chains from the same sample are listed, as sequenced in a study of OX40 agonist ivuxolimab in advanced cancers. Sequencing was performed with immunoSEQ multiplex PCR; in TCRdb, only in-frame clones are kept and a portion is missing. The table includes tens of thousands of clones, about 87% detected once. Sequenced here: CD4+ or CD8+ T cells sorted from blood, sampled in a trial of the OX40 agonist ivuxolimab. These receptors came from an adult with an advanced solid tumor such as melanoma, head and neck, liver or kidney cancer.

For this clone: At one end, the junction sequence differs from germline, possibly due to a read error. The chain joins TRBV7-9 to TRBJ2-7; D possibly matches TRBD1 or TRBD2 (7 bases each). Germline values: CDR1 SEHNR, CDR2 FQNEAQ (reference sequence). The CDR3 spans 12 residues. In DNA, the CDR3 is TGTGCCAGCAGCTCCTTGGGAGGGGGCGTTTATTTC. As protein: CASSSLGGGVYF.

The chain couples TRBV7-9 to TRBJ1-2; 8 bases map to TRBD1. Germline V gene lookup returns CDR1 SEHNR and CDR2 FQNEAQ (reference sequence). The CDR3 contains 14 residues. V trimming: 5 bases; J trimming: 2 bases; junction bases outside the gene matches: 4. The CDR3 DNA reads TGTGCCAGCAGCGCGGACAGGGCCAACTATGGCTACACCTTC. Amino acids: CASSADRANYGYTF.

This clone has more than one count but fewer than ten. J is TRBJ2-2 and V is TRBV10-1, with 9 bases fitting TRBD1. This CDR3 spans 16 amino acids. V shed 8 bases and J 0 bases; nucleotides not matched to a gene: 7. From germline, CDR1 is WNHNN and CDR2 SYGVQD (reference sequence). The CDR3 loop is CASARGTGPNTGELFF. The CDR3 nucleotides are TGCGCCAGCGCTAGAGGGACAGGGCCGAACACCGGGGAGCTGTTTTTT.

The V call is TRBV6-5, the J call TRBJ2-1, with 9 positions matching TRBD2. Germline CDR1 reads MNHEY; CDR2 reads SVGAGI. Germline trimming cut 4 bases from V and 13 bases from J; bases unmatched to any gene: 2. CDR3 length equals 11 residues. The CDR3 DNA sequence: TGTGCCAGCAGTTTAGCGGGAGAACAGTTCTTC. This codes for CASSLAGEQFF.

This clone appeared a few times. The chain combines TRBV6-4 with TRBJ2-2; 10 bases match TRBD1. Per the germline V gene, CDR1 is MRHNA and CDR2 is SNTAGT. This CDR3 spans 15 amino acids. V dropped 6 bases and J dropped 3; count of bases not matched to a gene: 4. In DNA form, the CDR3 reads TGTGCCAGCAGGGGGGGGACAGGGGACACCGGGGAGCTGTTTTTT. It yields the protein CASRGGTGDTGELFF.

The CDR3 is CASSGDGSGEQYF. CDR3 bases: TGTGCCAGCAGCGGCGATGGGTCGGGGGAGCAGTACTTC. The chain has TRBV7-6 and TRBJ2-7; the D gene is possibly TRBD2 (5 bases). Per germline, CDR1 SGHVS and CDR2 FNYEAQ. The CDR3 contains 13 residues. Trimming left V 5 bases short and J 7 bases short, with 15 bases between. Based on the CDR3 plus reference TRBV7-6 and TRBJ2-7, the full variable domain is GAGVSQSPRYKVTKRGQDVALRCDPISGHVSLYWYRQALGQGPEFLTYFNYEAQQDKSGLPNDRFSAERPEGSISTLTIQRTEQRDSAMYRCASSGDGSGEQYFGPGTRLTVT.

This chain links TRBV10-1 with TRBJ2-3, with TRBD2 matching 7 bases. The CDR3 totals 16 residues. Germline CDR1 and CDR2: WNHNN and SYGVQD (reference sequence). The V and J ends lost 3 bases and 3 bases, in that order; junction bases with no gene match: 9. In DNA, the CDR3 is TGCGCCAGCAGTGATACAGGACTAGGGGAAACAGATACGCAGTATTTT. Translation gives CASSDTGLGETDTQYF.

The chain joins TRBV9 to TRBJ2-1, with D possibly matching TRBD1 (6 bases). Germline CDR1 and CDR2: SGDLS and YYNGEE. The CDR3 length is 15 residues. V lost 1 base, J lost 3 bases, and 11 bases lay in between. CDR3 residues: CASSVSYRVYNEQFF. In DNA form, the CDR3 reads TGTGCCAGCAGCGTAAGCTACAGGGTCTACAATGAGCAGTTCTTC.

The rearrangement links TRBV7-8 to TRBJ2-7; TRBD1 aligns across 10 bases. V trimming: 5 bases; J trimming: 0 bases; junction bases outside the gene matches: 10. Germline CDR1 SGHVS, CDR2 FQNEAQ. The CDR3 contains 17 residues. Here the CDR3 reads CASSDPLRDRGSYEQYF. DNA of the CDR3: TGTGCCAGCAGCGACCCCCTCCGGGACAGGGGCTCCTACGAGCAGTACTTC.

The chain links TRBV13 to TRBJ2-5, with 7 bases fitting TRBD1. CDR1 PRHDT and CDR2 FYEKMQ come from the germline V gene (reference sequence). J lost 5 bases, V lost 2 bases, and 14 bases had no gene match. The CDR3 is 17 residues long. CDR3 sequence: CASSLRGQGLEVETQYF. In DNA form, the CDR3 reads TGTGCCAGCAGCTTAAGGGGGCAGGGGCTCGAGGTCGAGACCCAGTACTTC.

This rearrangement joins TRBV30 to TRBJ2-7; D is possibly TRBD1 (6 bases). The CDR3 is 13 residues long. The germline gives CDR1 GTSNPN, CDR2 SVGIG (reference sequence). V was shortened by 3 bases and J by 2 bases, with 11 bases between the two germline ends. The CDR3 sequence is CAWREDSAYEQYF. The CDR3 region has the DNA TGTGCCTGGAGAGAGGACAGTGCCTACGAGCAGTACTTC.

This chain uses TRBV27 with TRBJ1-2; tentatively, D is TRBD1 (6 bases). Germline CDR1 is MNHEY and CDR2 is SMNVEV (reference sequence). V was clipped by 2 bases and J by 4 bases, with 11 bases between them. The CDR3 sequence is 14 residues long. The DNA of the CDR3 is TGTGCCAGCAGTTTAAACAGGGTGGGCTATGGCTACACCTTC. This sequence encodes CASSLNRVGYGYTF.

The chain links TRBV5-8 to TRBJ2-7; no definite D call. The CDR3 has 10 residues. V lost 7 bases, J lost 3 bases, and 5 bases lay in between. Per the germline V gene, CDR1 is SGHTS and CDR2 is YDEGEE. The CDR3 nucleotides read TGTGCCAGCCGAGTCTACGAGCAGTACTTC. Translation gives CASRVYEQYF.

The gene calls are TRBV7-3 and TRBJ2-7; a weak D match, TRBD2 (5 bases). CDR3 size: 13 residues. The V gene lost 4 bases and the J gene lost 6 bases, with 13 bases spanning the gap. CDR1 SGHTA and CDR2 FQGTGA come from the germline V gene. In DNA, the CDR3 is TGTGCCAGCAGCTCCCACCTTGCGGGCGAGCAGTACTTC. It is translated as CASSSHLAGEQYF.

This rearrangement joins TRBV6-1 to TRBJ1-2; a possible D gene is TRBD1 (5 bases). Deletions cut 3 bases from V and 7 bases from J, with 15 bases between. The CDR3 covers 14 residues. The germline gives CDR1 MNHNS, CDR2 SASEGT. CDR3 in DNA: TGTGCCAGCAGTGAGTTTGAACCAGGGTCTGGCTACACCTTC. Protein sequence: CASSEFEPGSGYTF.

V usage is TRBV11-2 and J usage is TRBJ2-7; D unclear. With 4 bases removed from V and 5 bases from J, the gap between germline ends came to 9 bases. Per germline, CDR1 SGHAT and CDR2 FQNNGV. CDR3 size: 12 residues. The CDR3 DNA is TGTGCCAGCAGCTCCGGAGTTGACGAGCAGTACTTC. This sequence encodes CASSSGVDEQYF. The complete variable domain, with remaining parts taken from reference TRBV11-2 and TRBJ2-7, reads EAGVAQSPRYKIIEKRQSVAFWCNPISGHATLYWYQQILGQGPKLLIQFQNNGVVDDSQLPKDRFSAERLKGVDSTLKIQPAKLEDSAVYLCASSSGVDEQYFGPGTRLTVT.

The CDR3 loop reads CASSQVSGGNEQYF. CDR3 DNA: TGTGCCAGCAGCCAAGTATCCGGGGGTAACGAGCAGTACTTC. The V call is TRBV4-2, the J call TRBJ2-7; perhaps TRBD2 as D (6 bases). The CDR3 has 14 residues. V was shortened by 1 base and J by 5 bases, with 12 bases between the two germline ends. Germline assignment: CDR1 LGHNA and CDR2 YNFKEQ.

The CDR3 loop is CAWSGGYSQETQYF. The CDR3 DNA reads TGTGCCTGGAGTGGAGGATACAGCCAAGAGACCCAGTACTTC. This sequence joins TRBV30 and TRBJ2-5; no definite D call. V lost 1 base to trimming and J lost 1 base, with 10 bases between them. Germline loops: CDR1 GTSNPN, CDR2 SVGIG (reference sequence). CDR3 length: 14 residues.

The gene calls are TRBV15 and TRBJ2-7, with D unresolved. Per the germline V gene, CDR1 is LNHNV and CDR2 is YYDKDF (reference sequence). Trimming shortened V by 6 bases and J by 4 bases, and 10 bases separated the two germline ends. This CDR3 has 12 residues. The CDR3 loop is CATSPNTYEQYF. DNA of the CDR3: TGTGCCACCAGTCCTAACACGTACGAGCAGTACTTC.

The V gene is TRBV28, the J gene TRBJ1-4; D not resolved. Per the germline V gene, CDR1 is MDHEN and CDR2 is SYDVKM. V was clipped by 4 bases and J by 0 bases, with 9 bases between them. This CDR3 has 15 residues. The CDR3 region has the DNA TGTGCCAGCAGTTACCACAGTGCAACTAATGAAAAACTGTTTTTT. Its translation: CASSYHSATNEKLFF.

The CDR3 DNA reads TGTGCCAGTAGTATTTGGGGTGCGAACACTGAAGCTTTCTTT. Translating gives CASSIWGANTEAFF. This chain uses TRBV19 with TRBJ1-1; D gene unclear. The CDR3 runs to 14 residues. Trimming pared 3 bases from V and 1 base from J, leaving 9 bases between. Germline V gene lookup returns CDR1 LNHDA and CDR2 SQIVND (reference sequence).

The chain recombines TRBV2 with TRBJ2-7; D is uncertain. Trimming removed 11 bases from V and 0 bases from J, with 14 bases in between. The CDR3 is made up of 13 amino acids. The germline gives CDR1 SNHLY, CDR2 FYNNEI. The CDR3 coding sequence is TGTGCCGTTCCGGGCCCGAGCTCCTACGAGCAGTACTTC. Translating it yields CAVPGPSSYEQYF.

V is TRBV21-1 and J is TRBJ1-3; the table's D call TRBD1 went unverified against the DNA. TRBV21-1 is tagged as a pseudogene. The CDR3 spans 17 residues. The CDR3 is CASSKGFRQGPGNTIYF. CDR3 nucleotides: TGTGCCAGCAGCAAAGGATTCAGACAGGGGCCTGGAAACACCATATATTTT.

The rearrangement joins TRBV4-1 to TRBJ1-3; possibly TRBD1 for D (6 bases). Trimming stripped 2 bases from V and 3 bases from J, with 11 bases between. CDR3 length: 15 residues. In germline, CDR1 is MGHRA, CDR2 YSYEKL. The CDR3 protein is CASSQTGTIGNTIYF. The CDR3 coding sequence is TGCGCCAGCAGCCAAACCGGGACAATTGGAAACACCATATATTTT.

CDR3 region: CASSLVQGGTSNQPQHF. In nucleotides, the CDR3 is TGTGCCAGCAGCTTAGTCCAGGGGGGGACTAGCAATCAGCCCCAGCATTTT. The chain joins TRBV7-2 to TRBJ1-5; 7 nucleotides match TRBD1. This CDR3 has 17 amino acids. Germline trimming cut 1 base from V and 0 bases from J; bases unmatched to any gene: 6. From germline, CDR1 is SGHTA and CDR2 FQGNSA.

Only one count was recorded for this clone. The rearrangement links TRBV13 to TRBJ2-5, with 9 bases matching TRBD1. The CDR3 is 14 amino acids. Germline-derived CDR1 and CDR2 are PRHDT and FYEKMQ (reference sequence). The J segment lost 6 bases and the V segment lost 5 bases, leaving 7 bases of the junction unmatched. The CDR3 loop is CASSPDRGRKTQYF. The CDR3 DNA sequence: TGTGCCAGCAGCCCCGACAGGGGGAGGAAGACCCAGTACTTC.

This chain connects TRBV7-6 to TRBJ2-7, with 9 bases aligning to TRBD2. Germline V gives CDR1 SGHVS, CDR2 FNYEAQ. The V segment lost 5 bases and the J segment 1 base; nucleotides outside the gene matches: 6. The CDR3 covers 15 residues. DNA of the CDR3: TGTGCCAGCAGCCGGCTAGCGGGAAGTTCCTACGAGCAGTACTTC. Amino acids: CASSRLAGSSYEQYF. The variable domain in full, completed from reference TRBV7-6 and TRBJ2-7, reads GAGVSQSPRYKVTKRGQDVALRCDPISGHVSLYWYRQALGQGPEFLTYFNYEAQQDKSGLPNDRFSAERPEGSISTLTIQRTEQRDSAMYRCASSRLAGSSYEQYFGPGTRLTVT.

This chain's CDR3 is CASSPRTQNTEAFF. The DNA of the CDR3 is TGCGCCAGCAGCCCGCGGACACAGAACACTGAAGCTTTCTTT. This rearrangement joins TRBV5-1 to TRBJ1-1; D is possibly TRBD1 (5 bases). Per germline, CDR1 SGHRS and CDR2 YFSETQ. The CDR3 has 14 residues. V was trimmed by 4 bases and J by 1 base, leaving 11 bases between them.

The chain combines TRBV4-2 with TRBJ2-7; unclear D gene. This CDR3 spans 14 amino acids. V gave up 5 bases and J gave up 2 bases, with 13 bases separating them. CDR1 LGHNA and CDR2 YNFKEQ come from the germline V gene. The CDR3 region is CASSLTNKAYEQYF. In DNA, the CDR3 is TGTGCCAGCAGCTTAACTAACAAAGCCTACGAGCAGTACTTC.

V is TRBV9 and J is TRBJ2-7, with 10 bases that match TRBD1. Germline V gene sequence: CDR1 SGDLS, CDR2 YYNGEE. Unmatched junction bases numbered 7, after V lost 2 bases and J lost 5 bases. This CDR3 is built from 15 residues. CDR3 region: CASSVRDRGLDEQYF. Here the CDR3 DNA reads TGTGCCAGCAGCGTCCGGGACAGGGGTTTGGACGAGCAGTACTTC.

The V gene is TRBV28, the J gene TRBJ1-2; 8 nucleotides line up with TRBD1. Germline CDR1 MDHEN, CDR2 SYDVKM. This CDR3 is built from 17 residues. V was clipped by 5 bases and J by 4 bases; unmatched bases: 15. This CDR3 is CASSETGQVLSPYGYTF. The CDR3 coding sequence is TGTGCCAGCAGTGAAACGGGACAGGTCTTGTCCCCCTATGGCTACACCTTC.

Only one count was recorded for this clone. The chain recombines TRBV27 with TRBJ2-1, with D possibly called TRBD1 or TRBD2 (5 bases each). The V gene's germline CDR1 is MNHEY and CDR2 SMNVEV (reference sequence). This CDR3 is built from 14 residues. The V end was cut by 2 bases, the J end by 2 bases, with 7 bases between. This CDR3 is CASSLRGAYNEQFF. DNA of the CDR3: TGTGCCAGCAGTTTACGGGGCGCCTACAATGAGCAGTTCTTC.